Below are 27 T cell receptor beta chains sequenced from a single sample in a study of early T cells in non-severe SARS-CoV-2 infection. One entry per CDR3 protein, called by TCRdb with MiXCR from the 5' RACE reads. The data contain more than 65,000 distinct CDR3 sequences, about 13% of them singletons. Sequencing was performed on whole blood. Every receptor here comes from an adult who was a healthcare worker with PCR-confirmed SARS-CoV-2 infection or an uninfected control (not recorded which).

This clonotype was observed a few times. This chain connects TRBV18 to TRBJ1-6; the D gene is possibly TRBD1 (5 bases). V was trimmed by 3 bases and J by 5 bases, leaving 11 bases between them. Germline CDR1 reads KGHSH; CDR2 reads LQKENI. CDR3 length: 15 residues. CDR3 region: CASSPQGSNNSPLHF. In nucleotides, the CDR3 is TGTGCCAGCTCACCCCAGGGATCCAATAATTCACCCCTCCACTTT.

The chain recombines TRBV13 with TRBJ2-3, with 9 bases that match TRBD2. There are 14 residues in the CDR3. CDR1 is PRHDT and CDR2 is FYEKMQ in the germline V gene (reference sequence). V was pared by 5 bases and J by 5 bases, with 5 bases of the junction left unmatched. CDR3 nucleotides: TGTGCCAGCAGCCAGGGACTAGCTGGAGATACGCAGTATTTT. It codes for CASSQGLAGDTQYF.

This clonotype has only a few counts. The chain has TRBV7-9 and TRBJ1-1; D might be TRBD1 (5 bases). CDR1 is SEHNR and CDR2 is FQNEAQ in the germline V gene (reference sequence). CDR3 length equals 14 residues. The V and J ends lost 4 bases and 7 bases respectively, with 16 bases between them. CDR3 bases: TGTGCCAGCAGCTCTCAGGGAAATTTCCATGAAGCTTTCTTT. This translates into CASSSQGNFHEAFF. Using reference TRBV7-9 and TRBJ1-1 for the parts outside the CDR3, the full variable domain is DTGVSQNPRHKITKRGQNVTFRCDPISEHNRLYWYRQTLGQGPEFLTYFQNEAQLEKSRLLSDRFSAERPKGSFSTLEIQRTEQGDSAMYLCASSSQGNFHEAFFGQGTRLTVV.

The CDR3 reads CASRGEETYEQYF. The DNA for the CDR3 is TGCGCCAGCAGGGGAGAGGAAACCTACGAGCAGTACTTC. The chain joins TRBV10-2 to TRBJ2-7, with D maybe TRBD2 (5 bases). From germline, CDR1 is WSHSY and CDR2 SAAADI. The CDR3 extends over 13 amino acids. V was shortened by 6 bases and J by 2 bases, with 11 bases between the two germline ends.

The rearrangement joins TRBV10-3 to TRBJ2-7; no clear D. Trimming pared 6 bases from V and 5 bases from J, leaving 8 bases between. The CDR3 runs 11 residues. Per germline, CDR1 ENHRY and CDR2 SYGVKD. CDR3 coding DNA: TGTGCCATCAGCTCCTGGGACGAGCAGTACTTC. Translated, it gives CAISSWDEQYF.

The CDR3 region is CALLDRSSGANVLTF. CDR3 nucleotides: TGTGCCTTGCTGGACAGGAGCTCTGGGGCCAACGTCCTGACTTTC. This sequence joins TRBV30 and TRBJ2-6; 7 nucleotides align to TRBD1. CDR3 length: 15 residues. The germline V gene encodes CDR1 GTSNPN and CDR2 SVGIG (reference sequence). V lost 7 bases to trimming and J lost 0 bases; unmatched junction nucleotides: 6.

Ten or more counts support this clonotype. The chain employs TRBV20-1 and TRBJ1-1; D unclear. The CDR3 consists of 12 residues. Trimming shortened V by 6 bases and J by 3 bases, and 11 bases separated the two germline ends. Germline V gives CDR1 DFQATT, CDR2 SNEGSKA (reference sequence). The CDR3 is CSAYYRDTEAFF. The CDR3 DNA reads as TGCAGTGCCTACTACCGGGACACTGAAGCTTTCTTT.

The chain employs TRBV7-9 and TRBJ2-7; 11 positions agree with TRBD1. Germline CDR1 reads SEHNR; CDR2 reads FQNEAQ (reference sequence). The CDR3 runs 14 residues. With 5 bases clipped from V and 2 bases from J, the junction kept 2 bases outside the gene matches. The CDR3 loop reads CASSRGQGAYEQYF. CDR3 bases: TGTGCCAGCAGCCGGGGACAGGGGGCCTACGAGCAGTACTTC.

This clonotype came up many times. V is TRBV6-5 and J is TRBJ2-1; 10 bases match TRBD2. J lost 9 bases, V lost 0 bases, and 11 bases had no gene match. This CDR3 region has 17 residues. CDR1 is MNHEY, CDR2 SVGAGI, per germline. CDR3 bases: TGTGCCAGCAGTTACTCCCATAGCGGGGGGCTGTCTATTGAGCAGTTCTTC. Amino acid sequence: CASSYSHSGGLSIEQFF.

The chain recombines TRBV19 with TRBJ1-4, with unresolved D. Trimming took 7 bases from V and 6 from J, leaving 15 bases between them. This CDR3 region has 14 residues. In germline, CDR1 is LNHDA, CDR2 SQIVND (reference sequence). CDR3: CASKNTGGHEKLFF. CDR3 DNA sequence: TGTGCCAGTAAGAACACCGGAGGACATGAAAAACTGTTTTTT.

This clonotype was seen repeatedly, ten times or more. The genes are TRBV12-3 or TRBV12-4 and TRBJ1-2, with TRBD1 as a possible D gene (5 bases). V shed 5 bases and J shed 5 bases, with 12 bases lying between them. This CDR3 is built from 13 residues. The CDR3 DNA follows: TGTGCCAGCAGTAGGGGACCTCTATATGGCTACACCTTC. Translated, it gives CASSRGPLYGYTF.

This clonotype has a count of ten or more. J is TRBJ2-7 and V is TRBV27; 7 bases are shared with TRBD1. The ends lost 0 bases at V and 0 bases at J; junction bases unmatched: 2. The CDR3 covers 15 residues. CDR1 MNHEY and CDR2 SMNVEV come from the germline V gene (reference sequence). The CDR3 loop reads CASSLSGTVSYEQYF. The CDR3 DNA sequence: TGTGCCAGCAGTTTATCGGGGACAGTCTCCTACGAGCAGTACTTC.

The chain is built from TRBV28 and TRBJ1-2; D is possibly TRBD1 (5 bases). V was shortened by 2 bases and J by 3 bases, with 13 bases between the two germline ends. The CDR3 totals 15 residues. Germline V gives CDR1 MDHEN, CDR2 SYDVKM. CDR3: CASSLMGLPDYGYTF. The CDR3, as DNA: TGTGCCAGCAGTTTAATGGGGCTTCCCGACTATGGCTACACCTTC.

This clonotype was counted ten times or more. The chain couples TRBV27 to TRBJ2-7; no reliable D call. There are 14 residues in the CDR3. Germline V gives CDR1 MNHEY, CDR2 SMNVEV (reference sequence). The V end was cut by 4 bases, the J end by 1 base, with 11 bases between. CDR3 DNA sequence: TGTGCCAGCAGTTCACCCCCTGCTTCCTACGAGCAGTACTTC. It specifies CASSSPPASYEQYF.

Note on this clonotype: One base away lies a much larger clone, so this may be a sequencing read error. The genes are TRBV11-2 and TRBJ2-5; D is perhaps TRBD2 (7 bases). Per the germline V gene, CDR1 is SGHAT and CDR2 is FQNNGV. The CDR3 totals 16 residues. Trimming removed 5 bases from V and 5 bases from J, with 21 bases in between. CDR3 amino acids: CASSPPGLRGHETQYF. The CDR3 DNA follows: TGTGCCAGCAGCCCCCCGGGTTTGCGGGGGCATGAGACCCAGTACTTC.

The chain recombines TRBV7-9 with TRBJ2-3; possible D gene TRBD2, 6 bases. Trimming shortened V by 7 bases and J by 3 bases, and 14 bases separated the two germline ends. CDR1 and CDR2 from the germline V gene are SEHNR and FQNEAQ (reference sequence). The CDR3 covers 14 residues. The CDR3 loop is CASTFWGVTDTQYF. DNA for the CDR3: TGTGCCAGCACCTTCTGGGGGGTGACAGATACGCAGTATTTT.

The CDR3 loop is CASVPGRSSYEQYF. The CDR3 coding sequence is TGTGCCAGCGTGCCGGGACGGTCTTCCTACGAGCAGTACTTC. The chain links TRBV7-2 to TRBJ2-7, with D perhaps being TRBD1 or TRBD2 (5 bases each). This CDR3 region has 14 residues. In germline, CDR1 is SGHTA, CDR2 FQGNSA. V lost 8 bases and J 1 base, leaving 15 bases between the germline ends.

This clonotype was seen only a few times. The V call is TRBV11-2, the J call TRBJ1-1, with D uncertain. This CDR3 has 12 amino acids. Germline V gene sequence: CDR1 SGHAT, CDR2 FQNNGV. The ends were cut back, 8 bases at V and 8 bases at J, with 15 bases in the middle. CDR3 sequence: CASGGIVPEAFF. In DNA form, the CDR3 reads TGTGCCAGCGGCGGAATAGTTCCCGAAGCTTTCTTT. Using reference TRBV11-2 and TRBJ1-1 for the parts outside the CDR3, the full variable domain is EAGVAQSPRYKIIEKRQSVAFWCNPISGHATLYWYQQILGQGPKLLIQFQNNGVVDDSQLPKDRFSAERLKGVDSTLKIQPAKLEDSAVYLCASGGIVPEAFFGQGTRLTVV.

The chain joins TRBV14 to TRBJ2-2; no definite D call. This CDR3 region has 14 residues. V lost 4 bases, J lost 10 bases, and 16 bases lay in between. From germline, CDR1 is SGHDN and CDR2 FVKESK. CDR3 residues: CASSPRPLPKELFF. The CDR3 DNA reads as TGTGCCAGCAGCCCGCGACCCTTGCCCAAGGAGCTGTTTTTT.

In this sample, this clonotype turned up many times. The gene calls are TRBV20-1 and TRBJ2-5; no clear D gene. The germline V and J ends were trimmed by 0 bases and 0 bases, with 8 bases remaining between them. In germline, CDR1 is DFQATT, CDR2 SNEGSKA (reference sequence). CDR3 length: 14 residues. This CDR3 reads CSAREVLHQETQYF. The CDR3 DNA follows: TGCAGTGCTAGAGAAGTACTTCACCAAGAGACCCAGTACTTC.

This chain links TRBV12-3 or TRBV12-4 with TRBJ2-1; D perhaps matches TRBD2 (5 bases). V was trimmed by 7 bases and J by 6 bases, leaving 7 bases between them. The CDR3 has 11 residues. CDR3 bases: TGTGCCAGCACTAGCTTCAATGAGCAGTTCTTC. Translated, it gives CASTSFNEQFF.

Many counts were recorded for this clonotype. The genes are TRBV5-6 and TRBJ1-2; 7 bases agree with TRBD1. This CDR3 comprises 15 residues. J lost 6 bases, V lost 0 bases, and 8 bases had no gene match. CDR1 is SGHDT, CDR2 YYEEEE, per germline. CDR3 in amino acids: CASSLEVTGENGYTF. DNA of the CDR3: TGTGCCAGCAGCTTGGAGGTAACAGGGGAAAATGGCTACACCTTC.

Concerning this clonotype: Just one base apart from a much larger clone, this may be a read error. The CDR3 DNA reads as TGTGCCAGCCGCACGCTGGGACAGGGCTACGAGCAGTACTTC. This sequence encodes CASRTLGQGYEQYF. This sequence joins TRBV27 and TRBJ2-7; TRBD1 matches at 9 bases. Germline values: CDR1 MNHEY, CDR2 SMNVEV (reference sequence). After removal of 8 bases from V and 3 bases from J, the junction contained 8 bases not matched to a gene. The CDR3 length is 14 residues.

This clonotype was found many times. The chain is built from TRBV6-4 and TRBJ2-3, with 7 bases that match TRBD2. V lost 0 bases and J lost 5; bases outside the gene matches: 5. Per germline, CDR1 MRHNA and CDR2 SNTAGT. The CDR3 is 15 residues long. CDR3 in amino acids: CASSDSNGGRDTQYF. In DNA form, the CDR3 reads TGTGCCAGCAGTGACTCGAATGGCGGGAGAGATACGCAGTATTTT.

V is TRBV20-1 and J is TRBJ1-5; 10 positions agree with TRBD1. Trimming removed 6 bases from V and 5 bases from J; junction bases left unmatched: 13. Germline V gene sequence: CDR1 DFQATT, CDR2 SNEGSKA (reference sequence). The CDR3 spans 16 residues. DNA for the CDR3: TGCAGTGCCATCCAAGCCGGGGACAGGGGCCATCAGCCCCAGCATTTT. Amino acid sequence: CSAIQAGDRGHQPQHF.

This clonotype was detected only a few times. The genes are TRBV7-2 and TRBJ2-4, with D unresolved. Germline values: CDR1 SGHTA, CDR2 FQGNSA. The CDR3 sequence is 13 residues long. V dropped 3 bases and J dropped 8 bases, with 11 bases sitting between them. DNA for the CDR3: TGTGCCAGCAGCTTCAAGGGTACGGACATTCAGTACTTC. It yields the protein CASSFKGTDIQYF.

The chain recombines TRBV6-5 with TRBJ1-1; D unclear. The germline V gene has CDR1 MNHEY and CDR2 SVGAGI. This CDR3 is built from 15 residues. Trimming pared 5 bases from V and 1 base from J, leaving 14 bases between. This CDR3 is CASSTLPVRNTEAFF. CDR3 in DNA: TGTGCCAGCAGTACACTACCAGTCAGGAACACTGAAGCTTTCTTT.